A single sample is the source of the 5 T cell receptor beta chains below, sequenced in a study of cytomegalovirus exposure and HLA in healthy donors. The PCR contained 60 Vbeta and 13 Jbeta primers. Assay used: immunoSEQ multiplex PCR; TCRdb lists only in-frame clones, some missing. The sample holds 130,000 to 150,000 clones, over 65% seen once. Sequenced sample: PBMCs. The receptor source for this set is a young man in good health and CMV-seropositive.

The chain combines TRBV4-1 with TRBJ1-2, with TRBD1 identical over 10 bases. The ends lost 3 bases at V and 8 bases at J; junction bases unmatched: 9. This CDR3 comprises 15 residues. CDR1 and CDR2 (germline): MGHRA, YSYEKL. The CDR3 sequence: CASSHPDRGVDGYTF. The DNA for the CDR3 is TGCGCCAGCAGCCACCCGGACAGGGGGGTAGACGGCTACACCTTC.

The sample holds a few counts of this clone. The chain is built from TRBV7-2 and TRBJ2-7, with D uncertain. The CDR3 length is 11 residues. V lost 5 bases, J lost 7 bases, and 9 bases lay in between. Germline values: CDR1 SGHTA, CDR2 FQGNSA. The CDR3 DNA sequence: TGTGCCAGCAGCCCACAGAGTGAGCAGTACTTC. Translating it yields CASSPQSEQYF.

The rearrangement links TRBV28 to TRBJ2-2, with D unclear. V was pared by 7 bases and J by 1 base, with 7 bases between. The CDR3 contains 13 residues. Looked up from germline, CDR1 is MDHEN and CDR2 is SYDVKM. The chain's CDR3 is CASNRGNTGELFF. In nucleotides, the CDR3 is TGTGCCAGCAATAGAGGGAACACCGGGGAGCTGTTTTTT.

This sequence joins TRBV10-3 and TRBJ1-5; 7 bases map to TRBD1. Germline V gene lookup returns CDR1 ENHRY and CDR2 SYGVKD. This CDR3 spans 13 amino acids. J gave up 5 bases and V 5 bases, and 3 bases lay outside the gene matches. CDR3 region: CAISRDSYQPQHF. CDR3 sequence (DNA): TGTGCCATCAGTCGGGACAGTTATCAGCCCCAGCATTTT.

The genes are TRBV2 and TRBJ1-1; D ambiguous. V lost 1 base, J lost 1 base, and 16 bases lay in between. The CDR3 runs to 17 residues. The germline V gene encodes CDR1 SNHLY and CDR2 FYNNEI. The CDR3 reads CASSEGWVEQTNTEAFF. Here the CDR3 DNA reads TGTGCCAGCAGTGAAGGGTGGGTAGAACAGACGAACACTGAAGCTTTCTTT.